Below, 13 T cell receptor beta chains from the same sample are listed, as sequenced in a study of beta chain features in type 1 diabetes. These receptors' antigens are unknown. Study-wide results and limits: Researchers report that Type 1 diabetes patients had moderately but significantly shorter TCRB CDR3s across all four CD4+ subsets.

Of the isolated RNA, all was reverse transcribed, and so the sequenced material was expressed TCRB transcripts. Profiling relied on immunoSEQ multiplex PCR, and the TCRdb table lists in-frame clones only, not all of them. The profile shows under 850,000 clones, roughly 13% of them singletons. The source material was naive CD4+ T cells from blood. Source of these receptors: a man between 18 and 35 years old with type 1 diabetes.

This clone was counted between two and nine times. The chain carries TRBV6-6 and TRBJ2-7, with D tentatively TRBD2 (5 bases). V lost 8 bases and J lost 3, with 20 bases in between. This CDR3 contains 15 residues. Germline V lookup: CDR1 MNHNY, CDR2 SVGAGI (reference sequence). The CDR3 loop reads CASGRRERLGYEQYF. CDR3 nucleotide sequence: TGTGCCAGCGGGCGAAGGGAGCGCTTGGGCTACGAGCAGTACTTC.

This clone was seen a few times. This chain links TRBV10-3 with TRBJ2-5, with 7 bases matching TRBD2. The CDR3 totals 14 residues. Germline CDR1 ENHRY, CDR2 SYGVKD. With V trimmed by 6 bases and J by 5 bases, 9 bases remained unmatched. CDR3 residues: CAISREWEGETQYF. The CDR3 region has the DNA TGTGCCATCAGCCGGGAGTGGGAGGGGGAGACCCAGTACTTC.

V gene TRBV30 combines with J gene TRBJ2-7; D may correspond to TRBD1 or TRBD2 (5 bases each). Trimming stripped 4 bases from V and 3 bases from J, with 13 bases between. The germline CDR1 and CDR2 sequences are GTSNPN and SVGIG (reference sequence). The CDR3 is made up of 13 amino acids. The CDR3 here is CAWNSGRIYEQYF. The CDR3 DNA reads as TGTGCCTGGAATTCGGGACGGATCTACGAGCAGTACTTC.

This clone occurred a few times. CDR3 region: CAWSVGGAAKNIQYF. CDR3 sequence (DNA): TGTGCCTGGAGTGTCGGGGGGGCGGCCAAAAACATTCAGTACTTC. The chain uses TRBV30 and TRBJ2-4, with 8 nucleotides matching TRBD2. The CDR3 spans 15 residues. The V gene's germline CDR1 is GTSNPN and CDR2 SVGIG (reference sequence). The V gene end was trimmed by 0 bases and the J gene end by 1 base; junction bases not matched to a gene: 2. Based on the CDR3 plus reference TRBV30 and TRBJ2-4, the full variable domain is SQTIHQWPATLVQPVGSPLSLECTVEGTSNPNLYWYRQAAGRGLQLLFYSVGIGQISSEVPQNLSASRPQDRQFILSSKKLLLSDSGFYLCAWSVGGAAKNIQYFGAGTRLSVL.

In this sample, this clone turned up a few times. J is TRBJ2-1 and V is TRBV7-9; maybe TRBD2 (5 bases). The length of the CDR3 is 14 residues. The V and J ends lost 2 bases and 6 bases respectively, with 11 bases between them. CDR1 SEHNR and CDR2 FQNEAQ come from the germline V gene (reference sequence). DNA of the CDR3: TGTGCCAGCAGCTTACCATCGGGAAGCAATGAGCAGTTCTTC. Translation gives CASSLPSGSNEQFF.

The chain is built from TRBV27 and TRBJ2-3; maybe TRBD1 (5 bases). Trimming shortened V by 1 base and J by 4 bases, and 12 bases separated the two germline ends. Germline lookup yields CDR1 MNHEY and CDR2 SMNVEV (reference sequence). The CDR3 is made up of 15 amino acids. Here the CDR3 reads CASSLFSLRADTQYF. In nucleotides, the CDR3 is TGTGCCAGCAGTTTATTTAGTCTCAGGGCAGATACGCAGTATTTT.

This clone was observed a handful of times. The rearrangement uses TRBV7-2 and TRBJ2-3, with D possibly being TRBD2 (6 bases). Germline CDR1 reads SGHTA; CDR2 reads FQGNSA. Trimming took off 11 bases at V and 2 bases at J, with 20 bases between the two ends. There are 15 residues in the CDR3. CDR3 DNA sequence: TGTGCCGCCCGGCTCCCGGGACTGGCCACAGATACGCAGTATTTT. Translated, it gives CAARLPGLATDTQYF.

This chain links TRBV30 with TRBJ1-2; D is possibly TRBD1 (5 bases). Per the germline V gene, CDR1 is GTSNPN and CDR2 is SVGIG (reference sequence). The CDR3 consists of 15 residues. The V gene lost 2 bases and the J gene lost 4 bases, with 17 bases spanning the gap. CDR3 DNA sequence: TGTGCCTGGAGTTTTACACAGGCCTCGACCTATGGCTACACCTTC. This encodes CAWSFTQASTYGYTF.

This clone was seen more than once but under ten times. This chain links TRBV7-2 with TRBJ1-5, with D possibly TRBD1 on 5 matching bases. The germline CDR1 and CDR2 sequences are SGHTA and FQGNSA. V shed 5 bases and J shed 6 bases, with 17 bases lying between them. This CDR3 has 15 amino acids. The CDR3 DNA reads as TGTGCCAGCAGCCAGAAAGAGCAGGGTGTTCAGCCCCAGCATTTT. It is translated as CASSQKEQGVQPQHF. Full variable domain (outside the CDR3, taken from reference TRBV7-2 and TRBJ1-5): GAGVSQSPSNKVTEKGKDVELRCDPISGHTALYWYRQSLGQGLEFLIYFQGNSAPDKSGLPSDRFSAERTGGSVSTLTIQRTQQEDSAVYLCASSQKEQGVQPQHFGDGTRLSIL.

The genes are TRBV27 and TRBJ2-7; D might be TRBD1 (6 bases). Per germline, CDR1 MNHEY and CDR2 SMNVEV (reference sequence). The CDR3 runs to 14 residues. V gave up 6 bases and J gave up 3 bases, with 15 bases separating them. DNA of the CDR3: TGTGCCAGCAGCCCCGAGGGGGTTGGCTACGAGCAGTACTTC. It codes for CASSPEGVGYEQYF.

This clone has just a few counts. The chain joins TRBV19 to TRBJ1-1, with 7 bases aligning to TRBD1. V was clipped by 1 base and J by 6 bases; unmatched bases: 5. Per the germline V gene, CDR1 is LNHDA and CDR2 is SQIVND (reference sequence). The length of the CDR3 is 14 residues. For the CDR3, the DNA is TGTGCCAGTAGTATAGTGACAGGGAGGGCTGAAGCTTTCTTT. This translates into CASSIVTGRAEAFF. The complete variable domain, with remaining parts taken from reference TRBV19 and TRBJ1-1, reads DGGITQSPKYLFRKEGQNVTLSCEQNLNHDAMYWYRQDPGQGLRLIYYSQIVNDFQKGDIAEGYSVSREKKESFPLTVTSAQKNPTAFYLCASSIVTGRAEAFFGQGTRLTVV.

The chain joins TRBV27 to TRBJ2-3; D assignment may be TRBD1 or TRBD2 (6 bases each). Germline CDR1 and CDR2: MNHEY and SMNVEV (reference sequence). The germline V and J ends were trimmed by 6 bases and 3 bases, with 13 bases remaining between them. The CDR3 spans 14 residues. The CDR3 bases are TGTGCCAGCAGGCTAAGAGGGGGGACAGATACGCAGTATTTT. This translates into CASRLRGGTDTQYF.

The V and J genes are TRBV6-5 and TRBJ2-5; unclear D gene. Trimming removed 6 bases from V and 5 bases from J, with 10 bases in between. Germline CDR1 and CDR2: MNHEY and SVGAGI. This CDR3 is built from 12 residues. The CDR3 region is CASSHISETQYF. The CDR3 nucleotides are TGTGCCAGCAGCCATATTAGCGAGACCCAGTACTTC.